The TCR beta chain under discussion was sequenced for a study of immune characterization of retroperitoneal liposarcoma. TCRdb reprocessed the PCR reads via MiXCR and lists one record per CDR3 protein. The sample has roughly 11,000 distinct CDR3 sequences; approximately 26% are singletons. In germline, CDR1 is MNHEY, CDR2 SVGAGI. The CDR3 contains 17 residues. Trimming took off 2 bases at V and 2 bases at J, with 17 bases between the two ends. Sample: tumor tissue. This receptor was identified in a female donor with retroperitoneal liposarcoma. This chain joins TRBV6-5 and TRBJ2-3; perhaps TRBD1 as D (5 bases). This CDR3 is CASSYTNDRYNTDTQYF. The CDR3 DNA reads TGTGCCAGCAGTTACACAAACGACAGATACAACACAGATACGCAGTATTTT.